The 23 T cell receptor beta chains below all came from one sample that was sequenced in a study of identical twins. One entry per CDR3 protein results from TCRdb running MiXCR on the 5' RACE reads. Of roughly 1,500,000 distinct CDR3 sequences in the sample, around 29% are singletons; the top ten hold about 0.27%. Sequencing was carried out using cord blood. The receptors derive from a newborn girl in good health.

The rearrangement uses TRBV20-1 and TRBJ2-1, with a tentative D call TRBD1 (6 bases). The CDR3 has 14 residues. V dropped 5 bases and J dropped 5 bases, with 16 bases sitting between them. CDR1 and CDR2 (germline): DFQATT, SNEGSKA (reference sequence). The CDR3 DNA is TGCAGTGCTCCCAGGGGCGGTAGCGACAATGAGCAGTTCTTC. It encodes CSAPRGGSDNEQFF.

This chain uses TRBV10-3 with TRBJ1-2, with D possibly being TRBD1 (5 bases). Germline V lookup: CDR1 ENHRY, CDR2 SYGVKD. Trimming cost V 10 bases and J 5 bases, with 23 bases left between them. CDR3 size: 15 residues. The CDR3 DNA sequence: TGTGCCAGTTGGGGGGGGGTGACCCTCCATTATGGCTACACCTTC. Translation gives CASWGGVTLHYGYTF.

There are a few counts of this clonotype. This chain joins TRBV9 and TRBJ2-1; D gene ambiguous. Germline V gene sequence: CDR1 SGDLS, CDR2 YYNGEE. V lost 0 bases to trimming and J lost 10 bases, with 17 bases between them. The CDR3 contains 15 residues. Written as DNA, the CDR3 is TGTGCCAGCAGCGTAGGAGTTCTGGAGCTCGGGGAGCAGTTCTTC. The encoded protein is CASSVGVLELGEQFF.

The chain links TRBV28 to TRBJ2-5, with TRBD1 matching 7 bases. Germline loops: CDR1 MDHEN, CDR2 SYDVKM. Trimming cost V 4 bases and J 11 bases; bases outside gene matches: 10. The CDR3 has 13 amino acids. This CDR3 is CASSSDRRHEQYF. CDR3 nucleotides: TGTGCCAGCAGTTCGGACAGGAGACATGAGCAGTACTTC.

Only a few counts were recorded for this clonotype. The chain has TRBV27 and TRBJ1-5; D ambiguous. There are 15 residues in the CDR3. Germline values: CDR1 MNHEY, CDR2 SMNVEV (reference sequence). V lost 6 bases and J 0 bases, leaving 12 bases between the germline ends. CDR3 coding DNA: TGTGCCAGCAGGAAGTACCCGTATAGCAATCAGCCCCAGCATTTT. It encodes CASRKYPYSNQPQHF.

The genes are TRBV3-1 and TRBJ1-5, with unresolved D. Trimming took off 4 bases at V and 13 bases at J, with 14 bases between the two ends. The CDR3 is made up of 12 amino acids. Germline V CDR1 and CDR2: LGHDT, YNNKEL (reference sequence). The CDR3 bases are TGTGCCAGCAGCCTCGGTGAGGCCGTTCAGCATTTT. As protein: CASSLGEAVQHF.

This clonotype turned up a few times. The chain uses TRBV2 and TRBJ1-1; D is undetermined. The V end was cut by 5 bases, the J end by 5 bases, with 6 bases between. The germline V gene has CDR1 SNHLY and CDR2 FYNNEI. The CDR3 is made up of 11 amino acids. Here the CDR3 DNA reads TGTGCCAGCAGTAGGTCGACTGAAGCTTTCTTT. Residues: CASSRSTEAFF.

Concerning this clonotype itself: This may arise from a read error, as a much more abundant clone is one base away. Since the CDR3 does not end with the conserved phenylalanine or tryptophan, this likely comes from a read error. V and J are TRBV4-2 and TRBJ2-1, with a weak D call TRBD2 (6 bases). From germline, CDR1 is LGHNA and CDR2 YNFKEQ. The CDR3 spans 13 residues. V was cut by 0 bases and J by 8 bases, with 8 bases left in between. CDR3 DNA sequence: TGTGCCAGCAGCCAAGATCGGGAGTATGAGCAGTTCTTA. It is translated as CASSQDREYEQFL.

The V gene is TRBV14, the J gene TRBJ1-1; D not certain. Trimming pared 11 bases from V and 1 base from J, leaving 14 bases between. The germline gives CDR1 SGHDN, CDR2 FVKESK. The CDR3 has 13 amino acids. As DNA, the CDR3 is TGTGCCGGCTCTGGCATGGCGAACACTGAAGCTTTCTTT. It encodes CAGSGMANTEAFF.

In its sample, this clonotype was seen once. V is TRBV20-1 and J is TRBJ1-2, with no clear D. Trimming left V 4 bases short and J 12 bases short, with 15 bases between. This CDR3 is 11 amino acids long. Germline V lookup: CDR1 DFQATT, CDR2 SNEGSKA (reference sequence). The CDR3 nucleotides are TGCAGTGCTACTACCCCGGGAGGCCACACCTTC. Amino acid sequence: CSATTPGGHTF.

This clonotype has only a few counts. The rearrangement uses TRBV28 and TRBJ2-3; tentative D call: TRBD2 (6 bases). Trimming removed 5 bases at V and 4 bases at J, with 16 bases between. CDR3 size: 15 residues. Germline CDR1 and CDR2: MDHEN and SYDVKM. The CDR3 is CASSLSGPRADTQYF. CDR3 coding DNA: TGTGCCAGCAGTCTTAGCGGACCAAGGGCAGATACGCAGTATTTT.

This clonotype was seen a handful of times. J is TRBJ2-7 and V is TRBV27, with D possibly TRBD1 on 7 matching bases. Trimming took 8 bases from V and 5 from J, leaving 16 bases between them. This CDR3 comprises 13 residues. CDR1 MNHEY and CDR2 SMNVEV come from the germline V gene (reference sequence). CDR3 DNA: TGTGCCAGCGCCGAGACAGGGAGGAACGAGCAGTACTTC. As protein: CASAETGRNEQYF.

V gene TRBV6-1 combines with J gene TRBJ2-1; 7 positions agree with TRBD1. The V and J ends lost 7 bases and 0 bases, in that order; junction bases with no gene match: 6. The germline V gene encodes CDR1 MNHNS and CDR2 SASEGT. This CDR3 is built from 15 residues. CDR3 DNA: TGTGCCAGCAACCGGCCAGGGGGCTCCTACAATGAGCAGTTCTTC. Translated, it gives CASNRPGGSYNEQFF.

V usage is TRBV20-1 and J usage is TRBJ2-3, with 8 bases aligning to TRBD2. The CDR3 length is 16 residues. Germline V gene data show CDR1 as DFQATT and CDR2 as SNEGSKA (reference sequence). V lost 0 bases to trimming and J lost 4 bases; unmatched junction nucleotides: 9. CDR3 coding DNA: TGCAGTGCTAGAGATCGTGTGGCGGGAGGTCCAGATACGCAGTATTTT. Its translation: CSARDRVAGGPDTQYF.

J is TRBJ1-5 and V is TRBV18; 7 positions agree with TRBD1. The CDR3 loop spans 16 amino acids. The germline V gene has CDR1 KGHSH and CDR2 LQKENI. The V segment lost 3 bases and the J segment 1 base; nucleotides outside the gene matches: 6. DNA of the CDR3: TGTGCCAGCTCACCCGGACAGGTTGGGAGCAATCAGCCCCAGCATTTT. It specifies CASSPGQVGSNQPQHF.

V and J are TRBV6-2 or TRBV6-3 and TRBJ2-1; D uncertain. Near its end, the DNA agrees better with TRBJ2-7, so the J call may be wrong. This CDR3 spans 18 amino acids. CDR1 MNHEY and CDR2 SVGEGT come from the germline V gene. CDR3 amino acids: CASSYPIWAVSSYNEQYF. The CDR3, as DNA: TGTGCCAGCAGTTACCCAATTTGGGCGGTCAGCTCCTACAATGAGCAGTACTTC.

This clonotype was counted between two and nine times. The chain has TRBV5-1 and TRBJ2-3, with TRBD2 matching over 8 bases. The CDR3 sequence is 14 residues long. Germline V CDR1 and CDR2: SGHRS, YFSETQ. V lost 3 bases, J lost 5 bases, and 5 bases stayed unmatched. Here the CDR3 DNA reads TGCGCCAGCAGCTCAGCGGGAGTGAGAGATACGCAGTATTTT. This codes for CASSSAGVRDTQYF.

Only a few counts were recorded for this clonotype. The gene calls are TRBV3-1 and TRBJ2-6; D gene ambiguous. CDR1 LGHDT and CDR2 YNNKEL come from the germline V gene (reference sequence). The CDR3 is made up of 14 amino acids. V was cut by 6 bases and J by 1 base, with 7 bases left in between. CDR3 sequence (DNA): TGTGCCAGCAGATTGCAGTCTGGGGCCAACGTCCTGACTTTC. Protein product: CASRLQSGANVLTF.

This clonotype was found a few times. V is TRBV6-1 and J is TRBJ2-3; 7 nucleotides line up with TRBD2. CDR1 and CDR2 (germline): MNHNS, SASEGT. This CDR3 spans 17 amino acids. The trim removed 2 bases at V and 0 bases at J, leaving 8 bases unmatched. Here the CDR3 reads CASSERGGSLSTDTQYF. DNA for the CDR3: TGTGCCAGCAGTGAAAGGGGAGGGTCACTAAGCACAGATACGCAGTATTTT.

On this clonotype itself: One end of the junction does not line up with germline, which may come from a read error. This chain connects TRBV19 to TRBJ2-1, with D possibly TRBD2 on 6 matching bases. Per the germline V gene, CDR1 is LNHDA and CDR2 is SQIVND (reference sequence). The CDR3 covers 14 residues. This CDR3 reads CANSIPGRVNEQFF. The CDR3 DNA reads as TGTGCCAATAGTATCCCCGGGAGAGTAAATGAGCAGTTCTTC.

This chain uses TRBV5-1 with TRBJ2-1, with 8 positions matching TRBD2. The DNA end favors TRBJ2-7, so the J call may be wrong. The CDR3 is made up of 16 amino acids. Per the germline V gene, CDR1 is SGHRS and CDR2 is YFSETQ. The CDR3 region is CASSLAVSGIYNEQYF. The CDR3 coding sequence is TGCGCCAGCAGCTTGGCCGTTAGCGGGATTTACAATGAGCAGTACTTC.

The V call is TRBV6-8, the J call TRBJ2-7; 11 bases are a match to TRBD2. V shed 5 bases and J 7 bases; nucleotides not matched to a gene: 13. The CDR3 sequence is 16 residues long. Germline-derived CDR1 and CDR2 are MNHGY and SAAAGT. In nucleotides, the CDR3 is TGTGCCAGCAGTACAGTAGCGGGAGGGCCGGACAATGAGCAGTACTTC. Its translation is CASSTVAGGPDNEQYF.

The rearrangement uses TRBV7-2 and TRBJ2-7; 8 positions agree with TRBD2. The germline gives CDR1 SGHTA, CDR2 FQGNSA. This CDR3 spans 16 amino acids. V shed 7 bases and J 6 bases; nucleotides not matched to a gene: 17. CDR3 bases: TGTGCCAGCACCAAAAGAGATGCGGGAGGAATAGGCGAGCAGTACTTC. Its translation is CASTKRDAGGIGEQYF. Full variable domain (missing parts from reference TRBV7-2 and TRBJ2-7): GAGVSQSPSNKVTEKGKDVELRCDPISGHTALYWYRQSLGQGLEFLIYFQGNSAPDKSGLPSDRFSAERTGGSVSTLTIQRTQQEDSAVYLCASTKRDAGGIGEQYFGPGTRLTVT.